The TCR beta chain described here comes from a study of identical twins. TCRdb re-analysed the 5' RACE reads in MiXCR, keeping a single row per CDR3 protein. The sample consists of 600,000 to 700,000 distinct CDR3 sequences, around 20% of them appearing once. Trimming removed 5 bases at V and 5 bases at J, with 15 bases between. CDR3 size: 14 residues. The V gene's germline CDR1 is SSHAT and CDR2 FNYEAQ (reference sequence). These same data were also listed under a study on T cells expressing NK-cell markers.

This receptor was obtained from a woman between 18 and 29 years old in good health. Input material: PBMCs. This chain joins TRBV7-7 and TRBJ2-5; no clear D. DNA of the CDR3: TGTGCCAGCAGCCCCCGTAGCTTGGGGGAGACCCAGTACTTC. Translation: CASSPRSLGETQYF.